A single sample is the source of the 5 T cell receptor beta chains below, sequenced in a study of OX40 agonist ivuxolimab in advanced cancers. Sequenced by immunoSEQ multiplex PCR; TCRdb stores in-frame clones only, minus some. The sample has around 60,000 clones, about 87% seen once; the top ten hold over 2.5%. The sequenced sample was CD4+ or CD8+ T cells sorted from blood, obtained in a trial of the OX40 agonist ivuxolimab. The receptors originated from an adult with an advanced solid tumor such as melanoma, head and neck, liver or kidney cancer.

The chain carries TRBV28 and TRBJ2-1; D gene uncertain. V was shortened by 4 bases and J by 7 bases, with 2 bases between the two germline ends. The CDR3 sequence is 10 residues long. Looked up from germline, CDR1 is MDHEN and CDR2 is SYDVKM. CDR3 DNA: TGTGCCAGCAGTTGGAATGAGCAGTTCTTC. Amino acids: CASSWNEQFF. Full variable domain (missing parts from reference TRBV28 and TRBJ2-1): DVKVTQSSRYLVKRTGEKVFLECVQDMDHENMFWYRQDPGLGLRLIYFSYDVKMKEKGDIPEGYSVSREKKERFSLILESASTNQTSMYLCASSWNEQFFGPGTRLTVL.

Comment on this clone: Additional DNA sequences in this sample encode the identical CDR3. V is TRBV30 and J is TRBJ1-4, with unresolved D. This CDR3 contains 11 residues. V lost 2 bases and J 8 bases, leaving 6 bases between the germline ends. In germline, CDR1 is GTSNPN, CDR2 SVGIG (reference sequence). CDR3 protein: CAWSLGEKLFF. CDR3 DNA: TGTGCCTGGAGTTTGGGAGAAAAACTGTTTTTT.

There are a few counts of this clone. The rearrangement links TRBV30 to TRBJ1-1; no reliable D call. CDR1 and CDR2 from the germline V gene are GTSNPN and SVGIG (reference sequence). CDR3 size: 12 residues. Trimming pared 2 bases from V and 7 bases from J, leaving 11 bases between. The CDR3 here is CAWSFGLGEAFF. CDR3 sequence (DNA): TGTGCCTGGAGTTTCGGTCTAGGTGAAGCTTTCTTT.

This clone was seen a single time. The V call is TRBV11-2, the J call TRBJ2-7; possible D gene TRBD2, 5 bases. This CDR3 is built from 15 residues. From germline, CDR1 is SGHAT and CDR2 FQNNGV. V was cut by 2 bases and J by 2 bases, with 13 bases left in between. The CDR3, as DNA: TGTGCCAGCAGCTTATCCGGGGTGGGCCCCTACGAGCAGTACTTC. Amino acids: CASSLSGVGPYEQYF.

This rearrangement joins TRBV18 to TRBJ1-1, with D uncertain. The CDR3 has 14 amino acids. V was cut by 4 bases and J by 0 bases, with 9 bases left in between. Germline V gene data show CDR1 as KGHSH and CDR2 as LQKENI. CDR3 amino acids: CASSLVEMNTEAFF. CDR3 bases: TGTGCCAGCTCACTCGTGGAAATGAACACTGAAGCTTTCTTT.